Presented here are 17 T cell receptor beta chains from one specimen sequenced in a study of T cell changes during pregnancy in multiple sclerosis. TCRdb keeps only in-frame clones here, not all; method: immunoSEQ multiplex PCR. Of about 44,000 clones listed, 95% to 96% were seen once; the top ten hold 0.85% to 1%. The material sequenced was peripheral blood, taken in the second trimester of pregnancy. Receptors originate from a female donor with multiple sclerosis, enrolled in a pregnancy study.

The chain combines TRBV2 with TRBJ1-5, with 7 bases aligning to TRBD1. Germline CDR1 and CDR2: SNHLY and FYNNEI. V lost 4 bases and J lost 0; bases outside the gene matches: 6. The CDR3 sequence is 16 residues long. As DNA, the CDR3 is TGTGCCAGCAGTGGTGGGACAGCTATTAGCAATCAGCCCCAGCATTTT. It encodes CASSGGTAISNQPQHF.

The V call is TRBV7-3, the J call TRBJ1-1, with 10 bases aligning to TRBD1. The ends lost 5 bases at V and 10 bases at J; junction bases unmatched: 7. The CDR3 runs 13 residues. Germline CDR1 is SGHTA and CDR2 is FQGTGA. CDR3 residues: CASSTDRGLGAFF. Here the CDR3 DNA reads TGTGCCAGCAGCACCGACAGGGGGCTTGGAGCTTTCTTT.

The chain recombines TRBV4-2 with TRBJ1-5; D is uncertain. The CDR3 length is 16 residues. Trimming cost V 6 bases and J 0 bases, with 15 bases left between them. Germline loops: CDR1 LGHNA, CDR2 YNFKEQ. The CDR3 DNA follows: TGTGCCAGCAGTCAGGAGGCACAGCTTAGCAATCAGCCCCAGCATTTT. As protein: CASSQEAQLSNQPQHF.

CDR3: CASSFRQGAQKEQFF. The CDR3 coding sequence is TGTGCCAGCAGCTTCCGACAGGGGGCCCAAAAAGAGCAGTTCTTC. The gene calls are TRBV5-4 and TRBJ2-1, with TRBD1 matching over 10 bases. The CDR3 has 15 residues. Losses at the gene ends were 2 bases for V and 10 bases for J; bases not matched to a gene: 9. Germline V gene sequence: CDR1 SGHNT, CDR2 YYREEE (reference sequence).

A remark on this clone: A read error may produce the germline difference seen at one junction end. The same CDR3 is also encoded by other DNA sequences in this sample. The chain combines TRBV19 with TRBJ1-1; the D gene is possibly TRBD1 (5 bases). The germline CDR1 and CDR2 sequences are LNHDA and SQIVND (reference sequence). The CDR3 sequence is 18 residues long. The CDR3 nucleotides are TGCGCCAGTAGTCCCCCGACAGTGATGGGCTTTTTGGACACTGAAGCTTTCTTT. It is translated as CASSPPTVMGFLDTEAFF.

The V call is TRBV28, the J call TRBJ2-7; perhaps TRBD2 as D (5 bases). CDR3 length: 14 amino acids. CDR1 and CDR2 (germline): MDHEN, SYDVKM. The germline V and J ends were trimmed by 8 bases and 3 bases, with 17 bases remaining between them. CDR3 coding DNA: TGTGCCAGCTCACCGGGAAATAGTGTCTACGAGCAGTACTTC. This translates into CASSPGNSVYEQYF.

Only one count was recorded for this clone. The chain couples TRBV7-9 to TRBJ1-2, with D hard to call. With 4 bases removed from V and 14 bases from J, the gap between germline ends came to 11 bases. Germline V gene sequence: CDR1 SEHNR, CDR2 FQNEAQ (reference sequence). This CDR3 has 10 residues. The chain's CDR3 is CASSSHLRTF. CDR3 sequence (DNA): TGTGCCAGCAGCTCACATTTGAGGACCTTC.

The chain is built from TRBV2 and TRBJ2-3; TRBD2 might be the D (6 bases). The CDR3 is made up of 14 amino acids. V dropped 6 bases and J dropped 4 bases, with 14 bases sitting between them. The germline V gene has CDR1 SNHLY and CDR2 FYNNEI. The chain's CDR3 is CASRRLSGADTQYF. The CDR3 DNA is TGTGCCAGCAGGAGATTGTCGGGGGCAGATACGCAGTATTTT.

CDR3 bases: TGTGCCAGTAGTATAGACAGGGTAGTGCAGCCCCAGCATTTT. Residues: CASSIDRVVQPQHF. The chain is built from TRBV19 and TRBJ1-5; possible D gene TRBD1, 5 bases. From germline, CDR1 is LNHDA and CDR2 SQIVND (reference sequence). This CDR3 spans 14 amino acids. The V end was cut by 0 bases, the J end by 7 bases, with 10 bases between.

The CDR3 DNA reads TGTGCCAGCAGCGTAGGGGCTCAGGGCGGCATGAACACTGAAGCTTTCTTT. It is translated as CASSVGAQGGMNTEAFF. The chain employs TRBV9 and TRBJ1-1, with D perhaps TRBD1 (5 bases). CDR1 SGDLS and CDR2 YYNGEE come from the germline V gene. Trimming left V 0 bases short and J 0 bases short, with 15 bases between. CDR3 size: 17 residues.

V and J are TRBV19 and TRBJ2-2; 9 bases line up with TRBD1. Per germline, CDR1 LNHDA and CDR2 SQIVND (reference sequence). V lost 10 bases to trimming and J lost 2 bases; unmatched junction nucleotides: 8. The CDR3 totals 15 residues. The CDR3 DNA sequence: TGTGCCACCAGTCCGGGACAGGGTAACACCGGGGAGCTGTTTTTT. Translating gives CATSPGQGNTGELFF.

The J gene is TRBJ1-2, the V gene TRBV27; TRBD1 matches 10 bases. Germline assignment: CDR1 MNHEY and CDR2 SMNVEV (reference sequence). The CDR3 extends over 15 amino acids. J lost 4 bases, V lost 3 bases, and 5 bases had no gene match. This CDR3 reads CASSFRDRGSYGYTF. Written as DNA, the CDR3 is TGTGCCAGCAGTTTTAGGGACAGGGGTTCCTATGGCTACACCTTC.

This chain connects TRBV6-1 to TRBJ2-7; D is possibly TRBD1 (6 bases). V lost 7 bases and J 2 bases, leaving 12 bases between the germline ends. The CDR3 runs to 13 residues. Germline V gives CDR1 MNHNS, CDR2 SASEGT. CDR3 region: CASTRDTAYEQYF. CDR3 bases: TGTGCCAGCACACGGGACACAGCCTACGAGCAGTACTTC.

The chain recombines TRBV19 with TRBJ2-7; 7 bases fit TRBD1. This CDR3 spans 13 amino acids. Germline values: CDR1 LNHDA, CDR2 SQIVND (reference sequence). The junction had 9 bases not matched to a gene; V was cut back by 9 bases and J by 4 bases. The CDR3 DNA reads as TGTGCCAGCGCCGGGACAGCCTCTTACGAGCAGTACTTC. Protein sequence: CASAGTASYEQYF. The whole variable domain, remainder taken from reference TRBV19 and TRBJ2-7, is DGGITQSPKYLFRKEGQNVTLSCEQNLNHDAMYWYRQDPGQGLRLIYYSQIVNDFQKGDIAEGYSVSREKKESFPLTVTSAQKNPTAFYLCASAGTASYEQYFGPGTRLTVT.

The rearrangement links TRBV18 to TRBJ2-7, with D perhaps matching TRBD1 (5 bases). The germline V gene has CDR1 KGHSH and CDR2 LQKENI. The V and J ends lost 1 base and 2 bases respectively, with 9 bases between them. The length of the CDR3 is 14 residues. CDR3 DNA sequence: TGTGCCAGCTCACCACGGCAGGGTACCTACGAGCAGTACTTC. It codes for CASSPRQGTYEQYF.

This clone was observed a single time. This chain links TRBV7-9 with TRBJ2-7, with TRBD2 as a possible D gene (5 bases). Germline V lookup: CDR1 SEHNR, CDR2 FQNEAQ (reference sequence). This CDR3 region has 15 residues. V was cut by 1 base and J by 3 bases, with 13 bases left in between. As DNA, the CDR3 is TGTGCCAGCAGCTTAGTTCCGGGAAACGACTACGAGCAGTACTTC. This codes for CASSLVPGNDYEQYF.

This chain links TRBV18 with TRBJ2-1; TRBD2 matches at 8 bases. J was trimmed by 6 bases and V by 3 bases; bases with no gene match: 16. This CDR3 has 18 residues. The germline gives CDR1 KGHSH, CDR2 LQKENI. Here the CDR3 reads CASSPNRLSGSQFNEQFF. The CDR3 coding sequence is TGTGCCAGCTCACCCAACCGATTAAGCGGGAGTCAGTTCAATGAGCAGTTCTTC.